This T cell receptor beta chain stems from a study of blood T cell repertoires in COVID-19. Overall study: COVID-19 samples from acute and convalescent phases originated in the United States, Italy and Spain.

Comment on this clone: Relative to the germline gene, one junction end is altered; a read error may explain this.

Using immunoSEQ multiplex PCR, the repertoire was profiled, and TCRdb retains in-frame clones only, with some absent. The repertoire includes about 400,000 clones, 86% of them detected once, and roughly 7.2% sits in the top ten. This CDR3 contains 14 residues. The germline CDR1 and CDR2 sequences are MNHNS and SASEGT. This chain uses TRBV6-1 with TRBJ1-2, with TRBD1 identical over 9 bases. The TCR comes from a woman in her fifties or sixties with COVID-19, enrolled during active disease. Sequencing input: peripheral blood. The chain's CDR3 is CASNEQGAIGGYTF. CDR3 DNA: TGTGCCAGCAATGAACAGGGGGCTATTGGTGGCTACACCTTC.